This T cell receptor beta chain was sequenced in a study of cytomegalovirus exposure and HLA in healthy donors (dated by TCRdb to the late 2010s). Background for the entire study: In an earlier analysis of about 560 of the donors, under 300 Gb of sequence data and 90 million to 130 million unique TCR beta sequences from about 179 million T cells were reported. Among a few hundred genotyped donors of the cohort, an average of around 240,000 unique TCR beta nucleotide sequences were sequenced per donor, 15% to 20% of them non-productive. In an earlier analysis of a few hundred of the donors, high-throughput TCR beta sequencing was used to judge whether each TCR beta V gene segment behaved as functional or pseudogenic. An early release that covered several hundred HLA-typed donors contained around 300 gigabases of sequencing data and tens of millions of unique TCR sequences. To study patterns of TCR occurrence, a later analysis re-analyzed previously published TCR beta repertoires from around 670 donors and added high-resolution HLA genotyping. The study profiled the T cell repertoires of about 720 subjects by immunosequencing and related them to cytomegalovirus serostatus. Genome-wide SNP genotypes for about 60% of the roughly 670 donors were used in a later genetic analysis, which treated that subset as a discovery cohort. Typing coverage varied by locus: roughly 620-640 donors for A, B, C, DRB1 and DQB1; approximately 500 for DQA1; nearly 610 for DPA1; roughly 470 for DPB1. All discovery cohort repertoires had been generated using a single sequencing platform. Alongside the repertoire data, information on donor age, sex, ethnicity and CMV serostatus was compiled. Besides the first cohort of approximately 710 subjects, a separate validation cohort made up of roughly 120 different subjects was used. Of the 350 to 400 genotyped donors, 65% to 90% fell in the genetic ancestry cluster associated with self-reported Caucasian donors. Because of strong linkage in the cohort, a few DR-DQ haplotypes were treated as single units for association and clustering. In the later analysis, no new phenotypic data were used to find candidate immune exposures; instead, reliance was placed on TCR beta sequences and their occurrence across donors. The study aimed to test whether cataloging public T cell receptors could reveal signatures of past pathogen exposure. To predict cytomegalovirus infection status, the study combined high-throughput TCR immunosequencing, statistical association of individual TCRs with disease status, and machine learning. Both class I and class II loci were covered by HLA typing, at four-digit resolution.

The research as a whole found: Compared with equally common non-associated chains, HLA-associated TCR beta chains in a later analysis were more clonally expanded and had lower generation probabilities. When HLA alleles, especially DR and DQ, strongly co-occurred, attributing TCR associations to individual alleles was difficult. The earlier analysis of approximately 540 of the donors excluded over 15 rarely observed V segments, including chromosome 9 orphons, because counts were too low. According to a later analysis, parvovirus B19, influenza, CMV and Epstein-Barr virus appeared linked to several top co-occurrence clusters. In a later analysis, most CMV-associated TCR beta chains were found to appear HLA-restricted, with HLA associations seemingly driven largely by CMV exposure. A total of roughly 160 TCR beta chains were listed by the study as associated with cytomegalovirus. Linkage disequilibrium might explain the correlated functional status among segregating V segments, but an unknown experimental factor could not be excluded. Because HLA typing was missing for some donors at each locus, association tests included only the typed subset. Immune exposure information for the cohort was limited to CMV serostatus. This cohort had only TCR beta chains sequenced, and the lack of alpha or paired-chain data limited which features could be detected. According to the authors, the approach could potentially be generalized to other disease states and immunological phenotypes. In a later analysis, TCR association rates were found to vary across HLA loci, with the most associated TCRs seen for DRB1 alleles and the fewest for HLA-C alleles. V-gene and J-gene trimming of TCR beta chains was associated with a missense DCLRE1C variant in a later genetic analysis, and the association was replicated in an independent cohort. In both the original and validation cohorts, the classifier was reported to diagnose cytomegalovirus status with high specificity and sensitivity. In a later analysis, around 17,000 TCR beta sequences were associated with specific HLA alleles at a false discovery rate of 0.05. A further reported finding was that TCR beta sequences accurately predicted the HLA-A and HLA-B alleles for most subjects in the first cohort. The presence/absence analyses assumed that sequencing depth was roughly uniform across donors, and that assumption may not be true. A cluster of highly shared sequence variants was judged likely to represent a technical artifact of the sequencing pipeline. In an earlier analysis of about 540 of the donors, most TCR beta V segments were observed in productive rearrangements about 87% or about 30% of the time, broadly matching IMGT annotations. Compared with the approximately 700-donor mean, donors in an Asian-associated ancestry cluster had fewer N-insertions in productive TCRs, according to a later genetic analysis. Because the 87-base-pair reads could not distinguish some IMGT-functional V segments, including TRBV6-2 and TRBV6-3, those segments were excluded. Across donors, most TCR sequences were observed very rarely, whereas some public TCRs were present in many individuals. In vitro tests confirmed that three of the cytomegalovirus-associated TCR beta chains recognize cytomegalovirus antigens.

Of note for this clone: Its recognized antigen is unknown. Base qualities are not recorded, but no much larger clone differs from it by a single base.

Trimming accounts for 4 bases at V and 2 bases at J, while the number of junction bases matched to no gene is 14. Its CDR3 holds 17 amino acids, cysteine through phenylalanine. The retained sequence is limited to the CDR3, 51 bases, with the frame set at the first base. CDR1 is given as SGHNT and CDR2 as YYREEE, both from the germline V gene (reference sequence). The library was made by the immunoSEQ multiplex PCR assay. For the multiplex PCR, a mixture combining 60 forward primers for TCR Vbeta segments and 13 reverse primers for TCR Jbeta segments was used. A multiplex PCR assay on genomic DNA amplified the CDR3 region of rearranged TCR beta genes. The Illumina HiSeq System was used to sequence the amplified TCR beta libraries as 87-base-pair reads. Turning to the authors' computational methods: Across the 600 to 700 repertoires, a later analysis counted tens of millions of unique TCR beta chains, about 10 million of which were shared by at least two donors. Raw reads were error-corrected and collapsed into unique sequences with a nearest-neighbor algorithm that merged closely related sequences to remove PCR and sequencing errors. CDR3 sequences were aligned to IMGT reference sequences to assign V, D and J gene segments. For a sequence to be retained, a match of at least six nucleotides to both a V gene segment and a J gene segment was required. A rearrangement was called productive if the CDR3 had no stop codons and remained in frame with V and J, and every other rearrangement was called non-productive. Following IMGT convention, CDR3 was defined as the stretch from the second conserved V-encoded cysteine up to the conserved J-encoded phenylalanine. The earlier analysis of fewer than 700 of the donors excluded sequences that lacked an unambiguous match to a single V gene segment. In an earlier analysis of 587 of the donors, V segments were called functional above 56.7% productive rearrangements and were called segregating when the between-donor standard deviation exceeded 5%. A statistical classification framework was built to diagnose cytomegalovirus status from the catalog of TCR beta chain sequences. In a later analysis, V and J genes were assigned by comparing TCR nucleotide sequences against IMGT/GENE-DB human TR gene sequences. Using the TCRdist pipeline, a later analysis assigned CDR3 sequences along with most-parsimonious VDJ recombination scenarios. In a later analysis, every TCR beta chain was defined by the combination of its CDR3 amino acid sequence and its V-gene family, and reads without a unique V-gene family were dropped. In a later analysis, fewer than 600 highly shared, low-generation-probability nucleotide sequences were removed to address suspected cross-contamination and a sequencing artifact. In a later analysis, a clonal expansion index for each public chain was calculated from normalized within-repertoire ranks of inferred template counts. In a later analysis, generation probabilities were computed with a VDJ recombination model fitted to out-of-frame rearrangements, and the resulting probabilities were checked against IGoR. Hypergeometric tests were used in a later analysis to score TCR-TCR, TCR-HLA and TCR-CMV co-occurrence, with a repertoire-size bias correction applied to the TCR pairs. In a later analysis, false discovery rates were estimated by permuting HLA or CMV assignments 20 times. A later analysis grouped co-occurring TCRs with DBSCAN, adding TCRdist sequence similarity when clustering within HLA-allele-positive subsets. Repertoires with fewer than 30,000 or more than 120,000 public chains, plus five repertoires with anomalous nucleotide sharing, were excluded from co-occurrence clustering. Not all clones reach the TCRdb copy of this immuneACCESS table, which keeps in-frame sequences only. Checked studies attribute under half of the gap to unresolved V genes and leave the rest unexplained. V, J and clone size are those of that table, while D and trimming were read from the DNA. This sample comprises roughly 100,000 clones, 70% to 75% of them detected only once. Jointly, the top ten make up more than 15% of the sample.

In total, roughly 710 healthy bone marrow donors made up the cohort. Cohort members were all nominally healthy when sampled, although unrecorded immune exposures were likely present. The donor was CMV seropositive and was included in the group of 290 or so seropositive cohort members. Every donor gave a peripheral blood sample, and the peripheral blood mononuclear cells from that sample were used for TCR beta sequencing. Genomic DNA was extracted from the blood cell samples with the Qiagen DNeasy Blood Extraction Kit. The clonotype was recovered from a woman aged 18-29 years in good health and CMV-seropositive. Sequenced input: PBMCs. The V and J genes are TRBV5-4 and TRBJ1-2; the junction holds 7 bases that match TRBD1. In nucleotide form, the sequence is TGTGCCAGCAGCCCCGGGAGGGAGGACAGGACAAACTATGGCTACACCTTC. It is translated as CASSPGREDRTNYGYTF.